Here is one T cell receptor beta chain with its context. No antigen is known for it. The protocol was immunoSEQ multiplex PCR, while the TCRdb copy is restricted to in-frame clones and leaves out a portion. The sample holds about 120,000 clones, approximately 92% seen once. The sample belongs to a study of T cell responses to AZD1222 COVID-19 vaccine. Study results and caveats: Spike-specific TCR breadth and depth grew following two AZD1222 doses. After the peak T cell response, and only then, were repertoires sampled. Donors were mostly white British, more females; clonal diversity possibly underestimated.

Germline-derived CDR1 and CDR2 are MDHEN and SYDVKM. The CDR3 is made up of 14 amino acids. With 1 base removed from V and 4 bases from J, the gap between germline ends came to 10 bases. The source was peripheral blood, collected 28 days after the second AZD1222 dose. The gene calls are TRBV28 and TRBJ1-2; possible D gene TRBD1, 6 bases. This TCR came from an adult who received the AZD1222 COVID-19 vaccine. The CDR3 loop is CASSLSNRAYGYTF. In DNA, the CDR3 is TGTGCCAGCAGTTTATCGAACAGGGCCTATGGCTACACCTTC.